The subject of this entry is one T cell receptor beta chain. Its target is unknown. These data are taken from a study of shared clonotypes between healthy human individuals. Overall study results and limits: Naive CD4 clonotypes overlapped across a handful of donors at approximately 4.5%. Shared clonotypes across all four donors exceeded non-shared ones in generation probability.

CDR3 length equals 15 residues. Trimming took 3 bases from V and 2 from J; bases not matched to a gene: 7. Per the germline V gene, CDR1 is MDHEN and CDR2 is SYDVKM. Only CD45RO-negative cells positively selected for CCR7 counted as naive CD8 cells, so terminally differentiated effector memory CD45RA+ cells were excluded. Produced via immunoSEQ multiplex PCR; TCRdb's table is partial and in-frame only. The data show under 2,000,000 clones, roughly 95% seen once. V usage is TRBV28 and J usage is TRBJ2-7; TRBD1 matches at 7 bases. Sequenced sample: naive CD8+ T cells sorted from blood. The clonotype was recovered from a man younger than 35 in good health. The CDR3 spells CASSLDEGATYEQYF. DNA for the CDR3: TGTGCCAGCAGTTTGGACGAGGGGGCCACCTACGAGCAGTACTTC. Supplemented by reference TRBV28 and TRBJ2-7, the full variable domain reads DVKVTQSSRYLVKRTGEKVFLECVQDMDHENMFWYRQDPGLGLRLIYFSYDVKMKEKGDIPEGYSVSREKKERFSLILESASTNQTSMYLCASSLDEGATYEQYFGPGTRLTVT.